What follows are 21 T cell receptor beta chains derived from one specimen sequenced in a study of blood T cell repertoires in COVID-19. Sequenced by immunoSEQ multiplex PCR; TCRdb stores in-frame clones only, minus some. The repertoire includes 250,000 to 300,000 clones, under 90% of them detected once, and around 16% sits in the top ten. Sample: PBMCs or T cells enriched from blood (not recorded which). The source is a man between 18 and 29 years old who had recovered from COVID-19.

The chain links TRBV7-6 to TRBJ2-3; 11 bases align to TRBD2. CDR3 length: 13 amino acids. Germline loops: CDR1 SGHVS, CDR2 FNYEAQ. After removal of 6 bases from V and 13 bases from J, the junction contained 9 bases not matched to a gene. The DNA of the CDR3 is TGTGCCAGCAGGATTAGCGGGGGGGCCGTCGAGTATTTT. Translating gives CASRISGGAVEYF.

The V call is TRBV13, the J call TRBJ2-2; 10 nucleotides match TRBD2. In germline, CDR1 is PRHDT, CDR2 FYEKMQ (reference sequence). The CDR3 is made up of 15 amino acids. Germline trimming cut 4 bases from V and 5 bases from J; bases unmatched to any gene: 4. Here the CDR3 reads CASSSLAGATGELFF. CDR3 DNA: TGTGCCAGCAGCTCTCTAGCGGGAGCAACCGGGGAGCTGTTTTTT.

In its sample, this clone was seen once. The chain uses TRBV4-1 and TRBJ1-3; no clear D. V dropped 0 bases and J dropped 2 bases, with 8 bases sitting between them. The CDR3 length is 15 residues. In germline, CDR1 is MGHRA, CDR2 YSYEKL. DNA of the CDR3: TGCGCCAGCAGCCAAGATCGCGGGGCTGGAAACACCATATATTTT. Encoded protein: CASSQDRGAGNTIYF.

This clone appeared once. The rearrangement uses TRBV18 and TRBJ1-4, with 7 bases lining up with TRBD1. The CDR3 spans 17 residues. Per germline, CDR1 KGHSH and CDR2 LQKENI. After removal of 0 bases from V and 9 bases from J, the junction contained 13 bases not matched to a gene. CDR3 sequence: CASSPPSEGAIKKKLFF. CDR3 coding DNA: TGTGCCAGCTCACCACCGAGTGAGGGGGCGATTAAGAAAAAACTGTTTTTT.

This sequence joins TRBV6-2 or TRBV6-3 and TRBJ1-6; unclear D gene. The V end was cut by 0 bases, the J end by 7 bases, with 10 bases between. The CDR3 length is 15 residues. CDR1 is MNHEY and CDR2 is SVGEGT in the germline V gene. CDR3 protein: CASSYSKLANSPLHF. CDR3 in DNA: TGTGCCAGCAGTTACTCGAAGTTGGCAAATTCACCCCTCCACTTT.

The chain employs TRBV27 and TRBJ1-4; D unresolved. Per the germline V gene, CDR1 is MNHEY and CDR2 is SMNVEV (reference sequence). V gave up 6 bases and J gave up 8 bases, with 10 bases separating them. The CDR3 has 12 amino acids. CDR3 region: CASRGGWEKLFF. DNA for the CDR3: TGTGCCAGCAGGGGAGGATGGGAAAAACTGTTTTTT.

V and J are TRBV5-1 and TRBJ2-1, with D tentatively TRBD2 (6 bases). The CDR3 totals 15 residues. CDR1 is SGHRS, CDR2 YFSETQ, per germline. Trimming shortened V by 4 bases and J by 7 bases, and 18 bases separated the two germline ends. In nucleotides, the CDR3 is TGCGCCAGCAGCGGGCGCGGAGCGGGCCCGAATGAGCAGTTCTTC. This gives the protein CASSGRGAGPNEQFF.

The CDR3 bases are TGTGCCAGTAGTATAGGGGGACTAGCAAACACCGGGGAGCTGTTTTTT. It translates to CASSIGGLANTGELFF. This chain links TRBV19 with TRBJ2-2, with 9 bases fitting TRBD2. V lost 1 base to trimming and J lost 2 bases; unmatched junction nucleotides: 2. Germline CDR1 LNHDA, CDR2 SQIVND (reference sequence). The CDR3 consists of 16 residues.

The V gene is TRBV2, the J gene TRBJ2-7; D is ambiguous. V lost 3 bases, J lost 0 bases, and 15 bases lay in between. The germline V gene has CDR1 SNHLY and CDR2 FYNNEI. CDR3 length: 16 amino acids. The CDR3: CASSDLPGFISYEQYF. The CDR3 region has the DNA TGTGCCAGCAGTGATTTGCCCGGTTTTATCTCCTACGAGCAGTACTTC.

The chain carries TRBV15 and TRBJ1-2; TRBD1 is a possible D gene (6 bases). CDR3 length: 17 residues. CDR1 is LNHNV and CDR2 is YYDKDF in the germline V gene (reference sequence). The V and J ends lost 4 bases and 0 bases respectively, with 18 bases between them. The CDR3 bases are TGTGCCACCAGCAAGCATGGACAGTTAAAAGCTAACTATGGCTACACCTTC. It codes for CATSKHGQLKANYGYTF.

This chain uses TRBV2 with TRBJ1-1; D may be TRBD1 (5 bases). Trimming removed 4 bases at V and 10 bases at J, with 16 bases between. Germline V lookup: CDR1 SNHLY, CDR2 FYNNEI. This CDR3 spans 13 amino acids. DNA for the CDR3: TGTGCCAGCAGTGTACAGGACAAGTTTGGAGCTTTCTTT. Protein sequence: CASSVQDKFGAFF.

This chain uses TRBV20-1 with TRBJ2-5; D remains ambiguous. V lost 3 bases, J lost 2 bases, and 13 bases lay in between. The CDR3 sequence is 14 residues long. CDR1 and CDR2 (germline): DFQATT, SNEGSKA (reference sequence). Here the CDR3 reads CSASSPRRQETQYF. The CDR3 nucleotides read TGCAGTGCTAGTTCCCCTAGAAGGCAAGAGACCCAGTACTTC.

The chain employs TRBV5-1 and TRBJ2-1; a weak D match, TRBD1 (6 bases). The V gene's germline CDR1 is SGHRS and CDR2 YFSETQ. With 4 bases removed from V and 10 bases from J, the gap between germline ends came to 18 bases. The CDR3 sequence is 14 residues long. CDR3 protein: CASSLGSSDREQFF. The CDR3, as DNA: TGCGCCAGCAGCCTGGGGTCGTCTGACAGGGAGCAGTTCTTC.

The chain is built from TRBV24-1 and TRBJ1-5; D is undetermined. V lost 12 bases to trimming and J lost 13 bases, with 9 bases between them. Germline loops: CDR1 KGHDR, CDR2 SFDVKD. The CDR3 is 8 amino acids. DNA for the CDR3: TGTGCCCCATCCAGGCAGCATTTT. It specifies CAPSRQHF.

The V gene is TRBV11-2, the J gene TRBJ2-5; TRBD2 matches 7 bases. From germline, CDR1 is SGHAT and CDR2 FQNNGV. V was clipped by 4 bases and J by 1 base; unmatched bases: 12. The length of the CDR3 is 17 residues. The CDR3 loop is CASSSPEGLAVQETQYF. The CDR3 nucleotides are TGTGCCAGCAGCTCGCCGGAAGGTCTAGCGGTCCAAGAGACCCAGTACTTC.

Points on this clone: The junction does not match germline at one end; this may be a read error. J is TRBJ2-7 and V is TRBV7-7; TRBD2 aligns across 7 bases. Germline CDR1 reads SSHAT; CDR2 reads FNYEAQ (reference sequence). The CDR3 covers 15 residues. Written as DNA, the CDR3 is TGTGCTAGCAGCCCTCCATTTGGGGGGGCCTACGAGCAGTACTTC. Translating gives CASSPPFGGAYEQYF.

The chain is built from TRBV4-2 and TRBJ2-2, with TRBD2 identical over 10 bases. Trimming at V came to 0 bases and at J to 13 bases, leaving 2 bases not matched to a gene. The CDR3 loop spans 13 amino acids. Germline CDR1 LGHNA, CDR2 YNFKEQ. The CDR3 loop is CASSQDRLAGLFF. CDR3 coding DNA: TGTGCCAGCAGCCAAGACCGACTAGCGGGGCTGTTTTTT.

The J gene is TRBJ1-6, the V gene TRBV12-3 or TRBV12-4; D not resolved. This CDR3 has 12 amino acids. Trimming removed 7 bases at V and 13 bases at J, with 14 bases between. CDR3 region: CASTTLGAPLHF. The CDR3 DNA is TGTGCCAGCACCACTTTAGGAGCCCCCCTCCACTTT.

As to this clone: This specimen includes other DNA sequences encoding the same CDR3. The chain combines TRBV27 with TRBJ2-7; 12 nucleotides line up with TRBD2. V lost 6 bases and J lost 4; bases outside the gene matches: 1. Germline values: CDR1 MNHEY, CDR2 SMNVEV (reference sequence). The CDR3 covers 13 residues. In DNA form, the CDR3 reads TGTGCCAGCAGGACTAGCGGGAGTTACGAGCAGTACTTC. This codes for CASRTSGSYEQYF.

V usage is TRBV29-1 and J usage is TRBJ1-4; a weak D match, TRBD1 (6 bases). Germline V gene sequence: CDR1 SQVTM, CDR2 ANQGSEA. This CDR3 contains 13 residues. Trimming removed 8 bases from V and 7 bases from J, with 17 bases in between. The CDR3 sequence is CSIQGLGGEKLFF. The DNA for the CDR3 is TGCAGCATACAGGGTTTGGGCGGTGAAAAACTGTTTTTT.

This chain connects TRBV5-4 to TRBJ1-2; 7 bases fit TRBD1. Germline V gene data show CDR1 as SGHNT and CDR2 as YYREEE (reference sequence). CDR3 length: 17 amino acids. V shed 2 bases and J 6 bases; nucleotides not matched to a gene: 16. CDR3 nucleotide sequence: TGTGCCAGCAGCTTATCGCGACCCGACAGGGTTGAGCATGGCTACACCTTC. Protein: CASSLSRPDRVEHGYTF.